This T cell receptor (beta chain) appears in the sequencing data of a study of shared clonotypes between healthy human individuals. Comment on this clone: Its antigen is as yet unknown.

V shed 0 bases and J shed 0 bases, with 8 bases lying between them. Per the germline V gene, CDR1 is MGHRA and CDR2 is YSYEKL. The CDR3 is made up of 15 amino acids. Study results and limitations: Sorted-subset sequencing, rarefaction showed, was incomplete despite large depth. When compared with the clonotypes that were shared by all four sorted-subset donors, the non-shared clonotypes turned out to have lower generation probabilities. Larger richness was generally estimated for naive than memory subsets.

Clones were read by immunoSEQ multiplex PCR, and TCRdb kept only the in-frame ones, dropping some. This table holds roughly 2 million clones, around 96% found once. Naive CD8 isolation took CD45RO-negative cells positively selected for CCR7 and excluded terminally differentiated effector memory CD45RA+ cells. This TCR was sampled from a man aged 18 to 29 in good health. The chain joins TRBV4-1 to TRBJ1-2; unclear D gene. Sequenced sample: naive CD8+ T cells sorted from blood. CDR3 sequence: CASSQESAANYGYTF. CDR3 nucleotide sequence: TGCGCCAGCAGCCAAGAGTCAGCAGCTAACTATGGCTACACCTTC.